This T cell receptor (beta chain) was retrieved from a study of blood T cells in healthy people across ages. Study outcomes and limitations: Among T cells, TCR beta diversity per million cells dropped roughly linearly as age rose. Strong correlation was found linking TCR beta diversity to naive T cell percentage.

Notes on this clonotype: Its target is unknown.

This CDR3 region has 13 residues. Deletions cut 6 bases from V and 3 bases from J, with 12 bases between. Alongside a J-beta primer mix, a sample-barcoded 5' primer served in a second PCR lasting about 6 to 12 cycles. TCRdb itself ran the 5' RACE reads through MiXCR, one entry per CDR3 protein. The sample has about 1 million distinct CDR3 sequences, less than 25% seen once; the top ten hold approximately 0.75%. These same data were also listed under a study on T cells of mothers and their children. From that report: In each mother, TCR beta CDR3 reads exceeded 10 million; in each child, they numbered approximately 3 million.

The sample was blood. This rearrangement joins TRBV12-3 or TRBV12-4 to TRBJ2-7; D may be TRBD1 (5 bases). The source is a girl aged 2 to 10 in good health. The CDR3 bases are TGTGCCAGCAGAGCAGACAGCTTCTACGAGCAGTACTTC. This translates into CASRADSFYEQYF.